This TCR beta chain was found in a study of blood T cell repertoires in COVID-19. Study summary: Collection of acute and convalescent COVID-19 samples took place in the United States, Italy and Spain. T cells, B-cell-depleted T cells, or PBMCs supplied cDNA or gDNA.

The CDR3 contains 17 residues. The J segment lost 4 bases and the V segment lost 3 bases, leaving 8 bases of the junction unmatched. CDR1 and CDR2 (germline): LGHNA, YNFKEQ. In the original analysis: Reference gene primer amplification yielded estimated nucleated cell counts. Profiling relied on immunoSEQ multiplex PCR, and the TCRdb table lists in-frame clones only, not all of them. V and J calls and clone size follow that table, whereas D and trimming were derived from the DNA. Here the sample spans 100,000 to 150,000 clones, roughly 90% being singletons. The sequence came from a man aged 40-49 years with acute or convalescent COVID-19. Specimen: peripheral blood. The V and J genes are TRBV4-2 and TRBJ2-7; TRBD2 agrees at 14 bases. The CDR3: CASSHVGTSGSLYEQYF. CDR3 nucleotides: TGTGCCAGCAGCCATGTAGGGACTAGCGGGAGCCTATACGAGCAGTACTTC.